Reported below is one TCR beta chain. Documented treatment: oral pan-JAK inhibitor, 5-10 mg twice daily. This sample is drawn from a study of CD8+ T cells in alopecia areata. Extracted from the samples, RNA was reverse transcribed into cDNA to serve as the sequencing template. The method was immunoSEQ multiplex PCR; TCRdb's version includes in-frame clones alone and lacks a portion of them. Of some 110,000 clones listed, around three fifths are singletons. Trimming cost V 3 bases and J 3 bases, with 9 bases left between them. The CDR3 is 13 amino acids. Germline V gives CDR1 SGHNT, CDR2 YYREEE (reference sequence).

The source material was CD8+ T cells sorted from blood, sampled at week 24, from a patient treated with tofacitinib. The chain has TRBV5-4 and TRBJ1-1, with D possibly TRBD1 on 5 matching bases. The source of this sequence is a human donor with alopecia areata. The DNA for the CDR3 is TGTGCCAGCAGCTCTACAGGCCACACTGAAGCTTTCTTT. This translates into CASSSTGHTEAFF.